A selection of T cell receptor beta chains follows, all from one sample in a study of T cell responses to AZD1222 COVID-19 vaccine. Libraries were prepared by immunoSEQ multiplex PCR; TCRdb keeps only in-frame clonotypes and omits some of them. The sample carries about 180,000 clones, 85% to 90% recorded once. The material was peripheral blood, obtained on day 0 of AZD1222 vaccination. The receptors stem from an adult in good health. The CDR3 runs from the conserved cysteine through the conserved F or W. Fields, in order: V gene, D gene, J gene, clone size, CDR3 DNA, CDR3 protein. A D gene is named only where the DNA matches it firmly. Some rows mark clone size as missing; the rest say once, few, many or name a class of expanded clone.

v_gene: TRBV19; d_gene: -; j_gene: TRBJ1-1; abundance: -; CDR3nt: TGTGCCAGTAGCTACAGGGAGGGGAACACTGAAGCTTTCTTT; CDR3aa: CASSYREGNTEAFF
v_gene: TRBV6-5; d_gene: -; j_gene: TRBJ1-1; abundance: few; CDR3nt: TGTGCCAGCAGTTACTCTCGGACTGGCACTGAAGCTTTCTTT; CDR3aa: CASSYSRTGTEAFF
v_gene: TRBV28; d_gene: -; j_gene: TRBJ1-6; abundance: -; CDR3nt: TGTGCCAGCAGTCCCCACAGAATCTCACCCCTCCACTTT; CDR3aa: CASSPHRISPLHF
v_gene: TRBV28; d_gene: TRBD1; j_gene: TRBJ2-5; abundance: -; CDR3nt: TGTGCCAGCAGTTTGCCCGGACAGGGTAACCACCAAGAGACCCAGTACTTC; CDR3aa: CASSLPGQGNHQETQYF
v_gene: TRBV6-2/TRBV6-3; d_gene: TRBD1; j_gene: TRBJ1-1; abundance: -; CDR3nt: TGTGCCAGCAGTCACAGACAGGGGGGATTTGTAGACACTGAAGCTTTCTTT; CDR3aa: CASSHRQGGFVDTEAFF
v_gene: TRBV30; d_gene: TRBD1; j_gene: TRBJ2-7; abundance: -; CDR3nt: TGTGCCTGGAGTTCGACCGGGACAGGTCTTTCCTACGAGCAGTACTTC; CDR3aa: CAWSSTGTGLSYEQYF
v_gene: TRBV7-6; d_gene: TRBD1; j_gene: TRBJ2-2; abundance: few; CDR3nt: TGTGCCAGCAGCGCAAACAGGGGACGAATGACCGGGGAGCTGTTTTTT; CDR3aa: CASSANRGRMTGELFF
v_gene: TRBV7-7; d_gene: -; j_gene: TRBJ2-5; abundance: -; CDR3nt: TGTGCTAGCAGCCCAAGTCCTCAGGGGCATCAAGAGACCCAGTACTTC; CDR3aa: CASSPSPQGHQETQYF
v_gene: TRBV25-1; d_gene: TRBD1; j_gene: TRBJ2-1; abundance: -; CDR3nt: TGTGCCAGCGCAAGACAGGGGGCAACCTACAATGAGCAGTTCTTC; CDR3aa: CASARQGATYNEQFF
v_gene: TRBV19; d_gene: -; j_gene: TRBJ2-3; abundance: -; CDR3nt: TGTGCCAGTAGCACTACCAATTCGGATACGCAGTATTTT; CDR3aa: CASSTTNSDTQYF
v_gene: TRBV4-1; d_gene: TRBD1; j_gene: TRBJ2-7; abundance: -; CDR3nt: TGCGCCAGCAGCCATGTCAGAAGGACAGGGCTCGGCGAGCAGTACTTC; CDR3aa: CASSHVRRTGLGEQYF
v_gene: TRBV27; d_gene: -; j_gene: TRBJ1-1; abundance: once; CDR3nt: TGTGCCAGCAGTTCAGGTTATCCTGAAGCTTTCTTT; CDR3aa: CASSSGYPEAFF
v_gene: TRBV6-5; d_gene: -; j_gene: TRBJ1-6; abundance: once; CDR3nt: TGTGCCAGCAGGCCCGCGGGGGGGCCCCTCCACTTT; CDR3aa: CASRPAGGPLHF
v_gene: TRBV9; d_gene: TRBD1; j_gene: TRBJ2-5; abundance: -; CDR3nt: TGTGCCAGCAGCGCCCCGACAGGGTTAGAGACCCAGTACTTC; CDR3aa: CASSAPTGLETQYF
v_gene: TRBV5-1; d_gene: TRBD1; j_gene: TRBJ1-4; abundance: -; CDR3nt: TGCGCCAGCAGCTTGAGTCCCGGGACAGGATTTGCAACTAATGAAAAACTGTTTTTT; CDR3aa: CASSLSPGTGFATNEKLFF
v_gene: TRBV6-2/TRBV6-3; d_gene: -; j_gene: TRBJ2-5; abundance: few; CDR3nt: TGTGCCAGCAGTCGATCAGGGAAGGCTCAAGAGACCCAGTACTTC; CDR3aa: CASSRSGKAQETQYF
v_gene: TRBV7-6; d_gene: -; j_gene: TRBJ2-2; abundance: -; CDR3nt: TGTGCCAGCAGCTTAAATATCGGGACGGCCGGCGGGGAGCTGTTTTTT; CDR3aa: CASSLNIGTAGGELFF
v_gene: TRBV7-3; d_gene: TRBD2; j_gene: TRBJ2-5; abundance: -; CDR3nt: TGTGCCAGCAGCACCTCCGGACTAGGGGAGACCCAGTACTTC; CDR3aa: CASSTSGLGETQYF
v_gene: TRBV4-2; d_gene: -; j_gene: TRBJ2-6; abundance: few; CDR3nt: TGTGCCAGCAGCCAAGACAGTAACTCTGGGGCCAACGTCCTGACTTTC; CDR3aa: CASSQDSNSGANVLTF
v_gene: TRBV29-1; d_gene: TRBD2; j_gene: TRBJ2-5; abundance: -; CDR3nt: TGCAGCGTTGGTGGAGTAGCGGGGCAACGGAGACAAGAGACCCAGTACTTC; CDR3aa: CSVGGVAGQRRQETQYF
v_gene: TRBV10-3; d_gene: -; j_gene: TRBJ2-1; abundance: once; CDR3nt: TGTGCCATCAGTGATAGTGGGGGGGCCTCGAATGAGCAGTTCTTC; CDR3aa: CAISDSGGASNEQFF
v_gene: TRBV5-1; d_gene: TRBD1; j_gene: TRBJ1-1; abundance: -; CDR3nt: TGCGCCAGCGGTAGGGGGACAGGAGTGGGAACTGAAGCTTTCTTT; CDR3aa: CASGRGTGVGTEAFF